These T cell receptor beta chains were read from a single sample in a study of cytomegalovirus exposure and HLA in healthy donors. Method: immunoSEQ multiplex PCR; TCRdb's copy keeps in-frame clones and lacks some. Here the sample spans about 150,000 clones, 80% to 90% being singletons. The material sequenced was PBMCs. Source of these receptors: a woman between 18 and 29 years old in good health and CMV-seronegative. Each CDR3 is given with its conserved first and last residue. Fields, in order: J gene, D gene, V gene, clone size, CDR3 protein, CDR3 DNA. The D gene is left open where the match is weak. Clone size is not always given. Where it is, it says once, few, many or a class for expanded clones.

J: TRBJ1-1; D: -; V: TRBV28; size: -; CDR3: CASSLLQGTTEAFF; DNA: TGTGCCAGCAGTTTACTGCAGGGTACCACTGAAGCTTTCTTT
J: TRBJ1-2; D: TRBD1; V: TRBV5-1; size: -; CDR3: CASSLGGQPNYGYTF; DNA: TGCGCCAGCAGCTTGGGGGGACAGCCTAACTATGGCTACACCTTC
J: TRBJ2-4; D: -; V: TRBV30; size: -; CDR3: CAWTRGQKGLAKNIQYF; DNA: TGTGCCTGGACCCGGGGTCAAAAAGGATTAGCCAAAAACATTCAGTACTTC
J: TRBJ2-1; D: TRBD2; V: TRBV6-5; size: -; CDR3: CASSASGSSYNEQFF; DNA: TGTGCCAGCAGCGCTAGCGGGAGCTCCTACAATGAGCAGTTCTTC
J: TRBJ2-7; D: TRBD2; V: TRBV28; size: few; CDR3: CASIRTSGRASREEQYF; DNA: TGTGCCAGCATCCGGACTAGCGGGAGGGCCTCACGGGAGGAGCAGTACTTC
J: TRBJ2-7; D: -; V: TRBV2; size: -; CDR3: CASSEPGLELHEQYF; DNA: TGTGCCAGCAGTGAACCGGGACTCGAACTACACGAGCAGTACTTC
J: TRBJ2-5; D: -; V: TRBV6-6; size: -; CDR3: CASSYGQAPQETQYF; DNA: TGTGCCAGCAGTTACGGGCAGGCCCCACAAGAGACCCAGTACTTC
J: TRBJ2-7; D: TRBD1; V: TRBV6-4; size: -; CDR3: CASSEGTGGPYEQYF; DNA: TGTGCCAGCAGTGAAGGAACAGGGGGCCCCTACGAGCAGTACTTC
J: TRBJ2-5; D: -; V: TRBV9; size: -; CDR3: CASSPRGYLYQETQYF; DNA: TGTGCCAGCAGCCCCCGGGGGTACCTGTACCAAGAGACCCAGTACTTC
J: TRBJ1-2; D: -; V: TRBV7-8; size: -; CDR3: CASSLDVTGLRGYTF; DNA: TGTGCCAGCAGCTTAGATGTGACAGGTCTGCGGGGCTACACCTTC
J: TRBJ1-1; D: -; V: TRBV6-6; size: -; CDR3: CASSYSAGTEAFF; DNA: TGTGCCAGCAGTTACTCGGCAGGGACTGAAGCTTTCTTT
J: TRBJ2-2; D: -; V: TRBV15; size: once; CDR3: CATSQETNTGELFF; DNA: TGTGCCACCTCACAGGAGACTAACACCGGGGAGCTGTTTTTT
J: TRBJ1-5; D: -; V: TRBV19; size: -; CDR3: CASSIGTYNQPQHF; DNA: TGTGCCAGTAGTATAGGGACTTACAATCAGCCCCAGCATTTT
J: TRBJ2-5; D: -; V: TRBV9; size: -; CDR3: CASSVDQAGRGQETQYF; DNA: TGTGCCAGCAGCGTAGACCAGGCGGGAAGAGGCCAAGAGACCCAGTACTTC
J: TRBJ2-4; D: TRBD2; V: TRBV6-6; size: -; CDR3: CASSYSGEGIQYF; DNA: TGTGCCAGCAGTTACTCAGGGGAGGGCATTCAGTACTTC
J: TRBJ2-2; D: -; V: TRBV7-3; size: few; CDR3: CASSGNRADTGELFF; DNA: TGTGCCAGCAGCGGGAACAGGGCGGACACCGGGGAGCTGTTTTTT
J: TRBJ2-7; D: -; V: TRBV7-2; size: -; CDR3: CASSLVSGSYEQYF; DNA: TGTGCCAGCAGCTTAGTCAGCGGAAGCTACGAGCAGTACTTC
J: TRBJ2-5; D: -; V: TRBV27; size: once; CDR3: CASTSTGSTTQYF; DNA: TGTGCCAGCACCTCGACTGGCTCAACGACCCAGTACTTC